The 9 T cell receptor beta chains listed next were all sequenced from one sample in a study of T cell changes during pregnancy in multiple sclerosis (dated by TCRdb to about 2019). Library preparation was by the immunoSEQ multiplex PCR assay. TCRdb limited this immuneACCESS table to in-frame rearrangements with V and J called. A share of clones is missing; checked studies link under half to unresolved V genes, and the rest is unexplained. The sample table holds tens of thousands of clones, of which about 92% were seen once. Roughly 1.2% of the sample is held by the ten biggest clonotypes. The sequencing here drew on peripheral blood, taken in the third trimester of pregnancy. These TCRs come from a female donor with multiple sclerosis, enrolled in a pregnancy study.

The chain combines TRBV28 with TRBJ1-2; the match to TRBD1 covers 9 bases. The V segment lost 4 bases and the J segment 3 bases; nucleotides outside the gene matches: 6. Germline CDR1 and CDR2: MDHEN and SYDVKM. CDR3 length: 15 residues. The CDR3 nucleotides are TGTGCCAGCAGTTCTCCGACAGGGGGGGACTATGGCTACACCTTC. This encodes CASSSPTGGDYGYTF.

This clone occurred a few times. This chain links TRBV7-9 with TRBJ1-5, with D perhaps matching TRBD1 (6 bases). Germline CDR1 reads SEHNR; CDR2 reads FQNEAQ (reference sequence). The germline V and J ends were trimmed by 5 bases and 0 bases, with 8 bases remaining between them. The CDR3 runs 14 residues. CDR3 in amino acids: CASSKQGSNQPQHF. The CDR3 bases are TGTGCCAGCAGCAAACAGGGTAGCAATCAGCCCCAGCATTTT.

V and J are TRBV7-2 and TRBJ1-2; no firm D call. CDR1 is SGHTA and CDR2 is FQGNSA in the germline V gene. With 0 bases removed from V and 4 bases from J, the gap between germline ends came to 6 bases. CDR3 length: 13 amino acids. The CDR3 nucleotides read TGTGCCAGCAGCTTAGCCCAGTCCTATGGCTACACCTTC. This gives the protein CASSLAQSYGYTF.

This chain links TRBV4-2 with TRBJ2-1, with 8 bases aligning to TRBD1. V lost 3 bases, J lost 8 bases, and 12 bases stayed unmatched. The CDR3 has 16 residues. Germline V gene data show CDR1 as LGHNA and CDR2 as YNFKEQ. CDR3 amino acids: CASSHNRDRLSDEQFF. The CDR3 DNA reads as TGTGCCAGCAGCCACAACCGGGACAGGTTATCCGATGAGCAGTTCTTC.

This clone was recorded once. Here the CDR3 reads CASSLELRNEQFF. CDR3 bases: TGTGCCAGCAGCTTAGAACTACGAAATGAGCAGTTCTTC. V gene TRBV13 combines with J gene TRBJ2-1; unclear D gene. With 1 base removed from V and 7 bases from J, the gap between germline ends came to 8 bases. The germline gives CDR1 PRHDT, CDR2 FYEKMQ (reference sequence). There are 13 residues in the CDR3.

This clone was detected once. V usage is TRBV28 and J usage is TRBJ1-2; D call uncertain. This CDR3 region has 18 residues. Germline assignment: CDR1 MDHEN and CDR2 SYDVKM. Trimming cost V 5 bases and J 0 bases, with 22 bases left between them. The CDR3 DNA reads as TGTGCCAGCAGTACAATGTCCGAAGGGAGGATTTCTAACTATGGCTACACCTTC. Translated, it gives CASSTMSEGRISNYGYTF.

Here the CDR3 reads CASSLAHEQYF. In DNA, the CDR3 is TGTGCCAGCAGCTTAGCCCACGAGCAGTACTTC. The gene calls are TRBV5-5 and TRBJ2-7; D is uncertain. Trimming took off 2 bases at V and 5 bases at J, with 5 bases between the two ends. Germline values: CDR1 SGHKS, CDR2 YYEKEE (reference sequence). The CDR3 covers 11 residues.

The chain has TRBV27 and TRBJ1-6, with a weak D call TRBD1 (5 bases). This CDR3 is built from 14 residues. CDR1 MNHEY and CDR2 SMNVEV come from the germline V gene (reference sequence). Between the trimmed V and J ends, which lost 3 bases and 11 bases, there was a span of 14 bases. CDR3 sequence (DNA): TGTGCCAGCAGTTTTCGTGACAGCCGGACACCCCTCCACTTT. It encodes CASSFRDSRTPLHF.

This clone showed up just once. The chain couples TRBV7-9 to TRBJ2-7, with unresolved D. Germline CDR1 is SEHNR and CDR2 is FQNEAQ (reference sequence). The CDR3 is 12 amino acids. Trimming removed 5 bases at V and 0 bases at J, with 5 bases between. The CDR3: CASSPFSYEQYF. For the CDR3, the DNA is TGTGCCAGCAGCCCCTTCTCCTACGAGCAGTACTTC.